This T cell receptor (beta chain) appears in the sequencing data of a study of cytomegalovirus exposure and HLA in healthy donors. About the study: Falling in the Caucasian-associated ancestry cluster were about 82% of under 500 genotyped donors.

Findings of the study overall: Many donors shared some public TCRs, even though most TCR sequences were rare. A later look showed TCR association rates differing by HLA locus, highest for DRB1 and lowest for HLA-C.

The PCR had 60 Vbeta and 13 Jbeta primers. Measured with immunoSEQ multiplex PCR; TCRdb has only the in-frame clones, and not every one. Of about 120,000 clones listed, over 70% were seen once; the top ten hold approximately 10%. Healthy bone marrow donors made up the donor group. This clone was picked up a small number of times. Its matching antigen is unknown. The CDR3 has 15 amino acids. CDR1 is MDHEN, CDR2 SYDVKM, per germline. V was clipped by 6 bases and J by 3 bases, with 14 bases between them. This chain links TRBV28 with TRBJ2-2, with no clear D. The sequencing sample was made of PBMCs. This receptor was identified in a woman between 50 and 59 years old in good health and CMV-seropositive. CDR3 DNA sequence: TGTGCCAGCAGGGTACCCGGTATAGACACCGGGGAGCTGTTTTTT. Translation: CASRVPGIDTGELFF.